These 21 T cell receptor beta chains originate from one sample sequenced in a study of T cells after yellow fever vaccination. TCRdb used MiXCR to reprocess the 5' RACE reads, holding one entry per CDR3 protein. The sample records 450,000 to 600,000 distinct CDR3 sequences, about a sixth being singletons. The specimen was PBMCs, collected about 5 days after the first yellow fever vaccination. Receptors originate from a man in his late teens or twenties who received the YFV17D yellow fever vaccine.

V is TRBV20-1 and J is TRBJ2-1, with D maybe TRBD2 (7 bases). V was trimmed by 6 bases and J by 0 bases, leaving 12 bases between them. The CDR3 length is 14 residues. CDR1 DFQATT and CDR2 SNEGSKA come from the germline V gene (reference sequence). CDR3 nucleotides: TGCAGTGCGCAGCGGGACACCTCCTACAATGAGCAGTTCTTC. Its protein product is CSAQRDTSYNEQFF.

V gene TRBV4-3 combines with J gene TRBJ2-7; the match to TRBD2 covers 9 bases. CDR1 is LGHNA and CDR2 is YSLEER in the germline V gene. The CDR3 covers 18 residues. With 0 bases clipped from V and 4 bases from J, the junction kept 13 bases outside the gene matches. The CDR3 loop reads CASSQESGTSRHTYEQYF. The CDR3 DNA is TGCGCCAGCAGCCAAGAATCCGGGACTAGCCGCCATACGTACGAGCAGTACTTC.

The CDR3 region has the DNA TGTGCCAGCAGGTCCCCTCCCGGGACTGGAAACACCATATATTTT. The encoded protein is CASRSPPGTGNTIYF. The chain links TRBV12-3 or TRBV12-4 to TRBJ1-3; D gene ambiguous. The CDR3 loop spans 15 amino acids. The germline V and J ends were trimmed by 6 bases and 2 bases, with 14 bases remaining between them.

This clonotype occurred a few times. The chain carries TRBV12-3 or TRBV12-4 and TRBJ2-1, with D tentatively TRBD1 or TRBD2 (5 bases each). This CDR3 is 17 amino acids long. V lost 6 bases and J 0 bases, leaving 18 bases between the germline ends. CDR3 coding DNA: TGTGCCAGCAGCGGTCGGGGCGATCTTAGCTCCTACAATGAGCAGTTCTTC. Amino acid sequence: CASSGRGDLSSYNEQFF.

The chain recombines TRBV7-9 with TRBJ2-5; maybe TRBD1 (6 bases). Germline V gene lookup returns CDR1 SEHNR and CDR2 FQNEAQ (reference sequence). V gave up 4 bases and J gave up 4 bases, with 13 bases separating them. The CDR3 is 14 residues long. CDR3 amino acids: CASSSNRDGETQYF. In DNA form, the CDR3 reads TGTGCCAGCAGCTCCAACAGGGACGGAGAGACCCAGTACTTC.

Only a few counts were recorded for this clonotype. The J gene is TRBJ1-5, the V gene TRBV10-3; 8 bases agree with TRBD1. Germline loops: CDR1 ENHRY, CDR2 SYGVKD. The junction had 2 bases not matched to a gene; V was cut back by 6 bases and J by 1 base. CDR3 size: 14 residues. CDR3 sequence reads: CAIRGQGSNQPQHF. Written as DNA, the CDR3 is TGTGCCATCAGAGGACAGGGCAGCAATCAGCCCCAGCATTTT.

The chain recombines TRBV12-5 with TRBJ2-7, with a tentative D call TRBD2 (7 bases). Germline V gene lookup returns CDR1 LGHNT and CDR2 FRNRAP. CDR3 length: 15 amino acids. The ends were cut back, 7 bases at V and 1 base at J, with 17 bases in the middle. The CDR3 here is CASVRGGAISYEQYV. DNA for the CDR3: TGTGCTAGTGTTCGTGGGGGGGCCATATCCTACGAGCAGTACGTC.

The V call is TRBV7-6, the J call TRBJ2-5; TRBD1 agrees at 8 bases. The CDR3 loop spans 14 amino acids. Losses at the gene ends were 3 bases for V and 4 bases for J; bases not matched to a gene: 4. Germline V CDR1 and CDR2: SGHVS, FNYEAQ. The CDR3 loop is CASSFLTGVETQYF. For the CDR3, the DNA is TGTGCCAGCAGCTTCCTGACAGGGGTAGAGACCCAGTACTTC.

This clonotype was found many times. This chain connects TRBV25-1 to TRBJ1-1; D is undetermined. The CDR3 is 16 residues long. Trimming removed 2 bases from V and 0 bases from J, with 13 bases in between. Germline V CDR1 and CDR2: MGHDK, SYGVNS. CDR3: CASSEGSRNMNTEAFF. The CDR3 DNA reads as TGTGCCAGCAGTGAAGGCTCGAGGAATATGAACACTGAAGCTTTCTTT.

This clonotype was seen a few times. The chain employs TRBV20-1 and TRBJ1-2; 11 positions match TRBD1. The CDR3 runs to 13 residues. After removal of 3 bases from V and 3 bases from J, the junction contained 0 bases not matched to a gene. From germline, CDR1 is DFQATT and CDR2 SNEGSKA (reference sequence). CDR3 bases: TGCAGTGCTAGGGGACAGGGGGACTATGGCTACACCTTC. As protein: CSARGQGDYGYTF.

This clonotype has only a few counts. The chain recombines TRBV4-3 with TRBJ2-4, with TRBD1 matching over 7 bases. The CDR3 is 14 residues long. J gave up 8 bases and V 0 bases, and 4 bases lay outside the gene matches. The V gene's germline CDR1 is LGHNA and CDR2 YSLEER. The CDR3 spells CASSQDTGADIQYF. CDR3 nucleotide sequence: TGCGCCAGCAGCCAAGACACAGGGGCGGACATTCAGTACTTC.

The CDR3 DNA sequence: TGCGCCAGCAGCCCGGTCGGGGGGGCCAAAAACATTCAGTACTTC. Translating it yields CASSPVGGAKNIQYF. The rearrangement uses TRBV4-3 and TRBJ2-4, with 7 bases fitting TRBD2. J lost 1 base, V lost 4 bases, and 4 bases had no gene match. This CDR3 contains 15 residues. CDR1 is LGHNA, CDR2 YSLEER, per germline.

The chain links TRBV5-1 to TRBJ2-3; D might be TRBD1 or TRBD2, each matching 5 bases. V was trimmed by 4 bases and J by 7 bases, leaving 19 bases between them. The CDR3 extends over 15 amino acids. Germline-derived CDR1 and CDR2 are SGHRS and YFSETQ. The CDR3 coding sequence is TGCGCCAGCAGCACCGGGACGCCGGGCAGGAATACGCAGTATTTT. Translating gives CASSTGTPGRNTQYF.

This clonotype came up once. This rearrangement joins TRBV2 to TRBJ2-5, with 12 bases lining up with TRBD2. Germline CDR1 and CDR2: SNHLY and FYNNEI. Losses at the gene ends were 6 bases for V and 0 bases for J; bases not matched to a gene: 8. The CDR3 loop spans 17 amino acids. CDR3 region: CASSRTSGALYQETQYF. The CDR3 nucleotides read TGTGCCAGCAGCAGGACTAGCGGGGCCCTGTACCAAGAGACCCAGTACTTC.

This clonotype was observed once. V gene TRBV12-3 or TRBV12-4 combines with J gene TRBJ1-2; no clear D gene. The V and J ends lost 3 bases and 0 bases respectively, with 14 bases between them. The CDR3 runs 16 residues. CDR3 bases: TGTGCCAGCAGTTTTTCCGGACGGAGTCCTAACTATGGCTACACCTTC. This translates into CASSFSGRSPNYGYTF.

Comments on this clonotype: Given a much more abundant clone one base away, this may be a read error. The V and J genes are TRBV5-6 and TRBJ2-7; D uncertain. V lost 2 bases and J lost 0, with 6 bases in between. The CDR3 length is 13 residues. Germline loops: CDR1 SGHDT, CDR2 YYEEEE. The CDR3 bases are TGTGCCAGCAGCTTCGTCAGCTCCTACGAGCAGTACTTC. Its protein product is CASSFVSSYEQYF. The variable domain in full, completed from reference TRBV5-6 and TRBJ2-7, reads DAGVTQSPTHLIKTRGQQVTLRCSPKSGHDTVSWYQQALGQGPQFIFQYYEEEERQRGNFPDRFSGHQFPNYSSELNVNALLLGDSALYLCASSFVSSYEQYFGPGTRLTVT.

This clonotype has at least ten counts. CDR3 amino acids: CGVSSLDAGSTEAFF. In nucleotides, the CDR3 is TGTGGGGTTAGCAGCTTAGACGCAGGGAGCACTGAAGCTTTCTTT. The chain employs TRBV7-9 and TRBJ1-1; TRBD1 might be the D (5 bases). This CDR3 spans 15 amino acids. CDR1 is SEHNR, CDR2 FQNEAQ, per germline (reference sequence).

This clonotype was detected only once. The chain's CDR3 is CATVNRRGTRPDTQYF. The CDR3 bases are TGTGCCACCGTAAACCGCCGGGGGACCAGGCCAGATACGCAGTATTTT. This chain connects TRBV7-9 to TRBJ2-3; tentative D call: TRBD2 (6 bases). Per the germline V gene, CDR1 is SEHNR and CDR2 is FQNEAQ (reference sequence). The CDR3 length is 16 residues. V was cut by 10 bases and J by 4 bases, with 24 bases left in between.

This clonotype was recorded at least ten times. CDR3 nucleotides: TGTGCCAGCAGCTTCGGTTTTCGAGAGCAGTTCTTC. Residues: CASSFGFREQFF. The chain combines TRBV7-2 with TRBJ2-1; D unclear. The CDR3 spans 12 residues. Per germline, CDR1 SGHTA and CDR2 FQGNSA. Trimming cost V 3 bases and J 10 bases, with 10 bases left between them.

This clonotype was seen more than once but under ten times. The chain is built from TRBV7-8 and TRBJ1-1; 7 bases are a match to TRBD1. In germline, CDR1 is SGHVS, CDR2 FQNEAQ. CDR3 length: 14 amino acids. V gave up 5 bases and J gave up 4 bases; unmatched junction bases: 7. CDR3 amino acids: CASSTGTEVTEAFF. The CDR3 DNA reads as TGTGCCAGCAGCACCGGGACAGAAGTCACTGAAGCTTTCTTT.

The chain links TRBV6-2 or TRBV6-3 to TRBJ1-2; unclear D gene. The CDR3 totals 13 residues. CDR1 is MNHEY, CDR2 SVGEGT, per germline. Trimming stripped 2 bases from V and 1 base from J, with 5 bases between. The CDR3 DNA reads as TGTGCCAGCAGTTACGGCCGTAACTATGGCTACACCTTC. This gives the protein CASSYGRNYGYTF.